The clone carrying this T cell receptor (beta chain) was found once. The data are from a study of blood T cell repertoires in COVID-19. As processed by the authors: The authors estimated nucleated cell counts from reference gene primer amplification. Clones were sequenced by immunoSEQ multiplex PCR, and TCRdb holds only the in-frame ones, with some missing. That table furnishes V, J and clone size, whereas the DNA furnished D and trimming. The table has 200,000 to 250,000 clones, around 87% seen once. Participants came from some 23 US areas, aged about 18 to 89 years. Resolution of symptoms, clearance, or two negative PCRs was present in recovered Cohort 3 donors. Sequences were obtained from PBMCs or T cells enriched from blood (not recorded which). This sequence originates from a woman aged 45-60 years who had recovered from COVID-19.

As DNA, the CDR3 is TGTGCCAGCAGCTTAATGCAGGGCGACTCTGAAGCTTTCTTT. Its translation: CASSLMQGDSEAFF. V is TRBV7-9 and J is TRBJ1-1; D might be TRBD1 (5 bases). This CDR3 contains 14 residues. Looked up from germline, CDR1 is SEHNR and CDR2 is FQNEAQ (reference sequence). Between the trimmed V and J ends, which lost 2 bases and 6 bases, there was a span of 13 bases.